This T cell receptor beta chain originates from a study of T cell repertoires in cytomegalovirus infection. Overall study: CMV infection together with matching HLA type was indicated by public TCR beta signatures.

Study-wide results and limits: Public TCR beta family frequency separated CMV-and-HLA carriers, including in an independent cohort. The study found HLA-C-restricted CMV-specific TCR beta clonotypes dominating the ex vivo response.

This clonotype was observed many times. Its antigen is currently unknown. This CDR3 contains 14 residues. With 5 bases removed from V and 2 bases from J, the gap between germline ends came to 12 bases. The germline V gene has CDR1 SGHTA and CDR2 FQGNSA. One entry per CDR3 protein, called by TCRdb with MiXCR from the reads. The sample yields some 440,000 distinct CDR3 sequences, 30% to 40% seen once. V gene TRBV7-2 combines with J gene TRBJ1-1, with a weak D call TRBD1 (5 bases). The source material was PBMCs. The clonotype comes from a human donor in good health (CMV status not recorded). Some clones in this sample may be carry-over from other donors' samples. The DNA of the CDR3 is TGTGCCAGCAGCGAGGGGCAGGGCAACACTGAAGCTTTCTTT. Protein product: CASSEGQGNTEAFF.